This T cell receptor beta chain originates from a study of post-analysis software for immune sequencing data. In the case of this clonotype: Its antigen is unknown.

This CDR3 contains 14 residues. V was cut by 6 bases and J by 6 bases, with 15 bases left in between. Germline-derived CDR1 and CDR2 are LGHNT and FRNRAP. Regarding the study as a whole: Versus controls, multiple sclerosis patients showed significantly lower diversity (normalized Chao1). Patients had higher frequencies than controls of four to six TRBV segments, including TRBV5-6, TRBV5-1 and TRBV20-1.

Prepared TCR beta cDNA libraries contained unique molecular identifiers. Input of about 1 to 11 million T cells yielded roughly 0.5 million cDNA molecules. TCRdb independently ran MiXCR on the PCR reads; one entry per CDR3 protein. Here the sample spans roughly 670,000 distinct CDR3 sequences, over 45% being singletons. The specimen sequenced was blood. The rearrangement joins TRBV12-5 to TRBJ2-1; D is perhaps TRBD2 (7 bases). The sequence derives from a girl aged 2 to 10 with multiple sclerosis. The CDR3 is CASGPVRGGNEQFF. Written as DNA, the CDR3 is TGTGCTAGTGGCCCCGTGAGGGGGGGCAATGAGCAGTTCTTC.